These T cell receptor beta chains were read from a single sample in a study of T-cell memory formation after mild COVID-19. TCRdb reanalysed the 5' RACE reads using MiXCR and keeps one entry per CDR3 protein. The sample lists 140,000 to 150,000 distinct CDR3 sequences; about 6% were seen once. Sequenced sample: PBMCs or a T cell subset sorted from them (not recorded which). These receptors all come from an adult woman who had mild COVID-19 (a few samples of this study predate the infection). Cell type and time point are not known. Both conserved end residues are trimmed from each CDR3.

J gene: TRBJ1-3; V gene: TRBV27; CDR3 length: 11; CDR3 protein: ASRGQGGNTIY
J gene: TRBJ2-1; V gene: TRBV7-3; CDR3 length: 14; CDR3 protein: ASSRGTSGSGNEQF
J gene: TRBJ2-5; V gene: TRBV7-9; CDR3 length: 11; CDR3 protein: ASSSLIKETQY
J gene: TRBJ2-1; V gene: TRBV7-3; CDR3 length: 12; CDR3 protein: ASSLTWEGNEQF
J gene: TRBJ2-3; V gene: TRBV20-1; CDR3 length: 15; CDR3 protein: SARVISRRESTDTQY
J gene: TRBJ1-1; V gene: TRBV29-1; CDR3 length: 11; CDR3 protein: SAGRGGSSEAF
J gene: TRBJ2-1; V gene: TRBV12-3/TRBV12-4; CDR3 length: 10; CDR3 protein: ASSSPGNEQF
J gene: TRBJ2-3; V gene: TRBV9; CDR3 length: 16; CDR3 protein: ASSAHTSTGGLSDTQY
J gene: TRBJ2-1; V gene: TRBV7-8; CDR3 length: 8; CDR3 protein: ASGHNEQF
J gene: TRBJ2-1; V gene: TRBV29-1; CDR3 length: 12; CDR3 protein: SVDGDYQGGEQF
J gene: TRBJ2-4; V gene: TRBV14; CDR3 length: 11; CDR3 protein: AIRDRVSGIQY
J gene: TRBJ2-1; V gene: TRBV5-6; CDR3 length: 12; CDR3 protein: ASSLPVGSDEQF
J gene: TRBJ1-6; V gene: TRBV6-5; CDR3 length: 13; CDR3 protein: ASSYSGARNSPLH
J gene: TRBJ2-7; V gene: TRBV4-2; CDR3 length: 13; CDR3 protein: ASSPSLAGTYEQY
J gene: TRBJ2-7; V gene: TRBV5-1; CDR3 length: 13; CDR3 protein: ASSPLSGTSYEQY
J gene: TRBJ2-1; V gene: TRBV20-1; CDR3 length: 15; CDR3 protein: SARDIPRVAGYNEQF